A single sample gave rise to the 30 T cell receptor beta chains below, sequenced in a study of blood T cell repertoires in COVID-19 (dated by TCRdb to 2018 to 2020). The method was the immunoSEQ multiplex PCR assay. TCRdb holds this immuneACCESS table with in-frame rearrangements only. Some clones are missing; in checked studies, unresolved V genes explain under half, and the rest has no known cause. The table for this sample lists around 130,000 clones; less than 85% of them were counted only once. The ten top clones hold more than 9% of the sample. The sequenced material came from peripheral blood. The receptors were sampled from a woman aged 55-69 years with acute or convalescent COVID-19.

The chain combines TRBV9 with TRBJ1-1, with D possibly TRBD1 on 5 matching bases. The V end was cut by 4 bases, the J end by 5 bases, with 15 bases between. Germline lookup yields CDR1 SGDLS and CDR2 YYNGEE. The CDR3 covers 14 residues. CDR3 sequence: CASSFTDRRTEAFF. In DNA form, the CDR3 reads TGTGCCAGCAGCTTCACCGACAGACGGACTGAAGCTTTCTTT.

CDR3 loop: CASSSRTSQETQYF. CDR3 bases: TGTGCCAGCAGCTCGCGGACTAGTCAAGAGACCCAGTACTTC. This rearrangement joins TRBV7-8 to TRBJ2-5; 7 positions match TRBD2. CDR3 length: 14 residues. The germline V gene encodes CDR1 SGHVS and CDR2 FQNEAQ. J gave up 2 bases and V 4 bases, and 4 bases lay outside the gene matches.

This chain links TRBV27 with TRBJ1-4, with D perhaps TRBD1 (5 bases). The CDR3 contains 15 residues. The germline gives CDR1 MNHEY, CDR2 SMNVEV (reference sequence). The V end lost 6 bases, the J end lost 4 bases, and 15 bases lay between the germline ends. CDR3 protein: CASRRTTGVNEKLFF. As DNA, the CDR3 is TGTGCCAGCAGAAGGACAACCGGCGTTAATGAAAAACTGTTTTTT.

This chain joins TRBV6-5 and TRBJ1-2; 12 nucleotides agree with TRBD1. This CDR3 spans 15 amino acids. Trimming removed 6 bases from V and 7 bases from J; junction bases left unmatched: 9. Germline-derived CDR1 and CDR2 are MNHEY and SVGAGI. The CDR3 nucleotides read TGTGCCAGCAGATCGACCGGGACAGGGGGCTTTGGCTACACCTTC. Its translation: CASRSTGTGGFGYTF.

The genes are TRBV5-6 and TRBJ2-7, with 8 bases lining up with TRBD1. The germline gives CDR1 SGHDT, CDR2 YYEEEE. The junction had 2 bases not matched to a gene; V was cut back by 0 bases and J by 3 bases. The CDR3 is 14 amino acids. As DNA, the CDR3 is TGTGCCAGCAGCTTGGTTACAGGGGGCTACGAGCAGTACGTC. Protein sequence: CASSLVTGGYEQYV.

The chain carries TRBV4-2 and TRBJ1-1; D perhaps matches TRBD1 (5 bases). V was shortened by 4 bases and J by 8 bases, with 11 bases between the two germline ends. Germline-derived CDR1 and CDR2 are LGHNA and YNFKEQ. This CDR3 spans 12 amino acids. The CDR3 nucleotides are TGTGCCAGCAGCCGGGGGGGGATAGAAGCTTTCTTT. This encodes CASSRGGIEAFF.

The chain employs TRBV3-1 (or the pseudogene TRBV3-2) and TRBJ1-4; D is uncertain. Germline V gene sequence: CDR1 LGHDT, CDR2 YNNKEL (reference sequence). Trimming pared 6 bases from V and 8 bases from J, leaving 22 bases between. This CDR3 is built from 16 residues. The CDR3 DNA reads TGTGCCAGCAGAGCCAGTATGGGGAGTAAAGGCGAAAAACTGTTTTTT. This gives the protein CASRASMGSKGEKLFF.

This rearrangement joins TRBV2 to TRBJ1-2, with D unresolved. The V and J ends lost 1 base and 1 base respectively, with 10 bases between them. From germline, CDR1 is SNHLY and CDR2 FYNNEI. The CDR3 totals 15 residues. The DNA for the CDR3 is TGTGCCAGCAGTGAAGGAGGGCGAAGTAACTATGGCTACACCTTC. Encoded protein: CASSEGGRSNYGYTF.

This clone was detected a few times. The V gene is TRBV21-1, the J gene TRBJ2-2; the DNA was not used to check the table's D call, TRBD2. TRBV21-1 is marked as a pseudogene. The length of the CDR3 is 16 residues. CDR3 sequence (DNA): TGTGCCAGCAGCAACGGGGGATCCTCTATCGCCGGGGAGCTGTTTTTT. As protein: CASSNGGSSIAGELFF.

This clone has only a few counts. The chain has TRBV7-8 and TRBJ1-6; the D gene is possibly TRBD1 (5 bases). Per germline, CDR1 SGHVS and CDR2 FQNEAQ. Trimming stripped 0 bases from V and 9 bases from J, with 15 bases between. This CDR3 region has 16 residues. This CDR3 is CASSLAPGGTSSPLHF. In DNA, the CDR3 is TGTGCCAGCAGCTTAGCGCCAGGAGGGACGAGTTCACCCCTCCACTTT. Supplemented by reference TRBV7-8 and TRBJ1-6, the full variable domain reads GAGVSQSPRYKVAKRGQDVALRCDPISGHVSLFWYQQALGQGPEFLTYFQNEAQLDKSGLPSDRFFAERPEGSVSTLKIQRTQQEDSAVYLCASSLAPGGTSSPLHFGNGTRLTVT.

The V and J genes are TRBV3-1 (or the pseudogene TRBV3-2) and TRBJ2-3; TRBD2 matches 16 bases. The trim removed 1 base at V and 2 bases at J, leaving 15 bases unmatched. The CDR3 loop spans 22 amino acids. The germline CDR1 and CDR2 sequences are LGHDT and YNNKEL (reference sequence). In DNA, the CDR3 is TGTGCCAGCAGCCAAGGGCCCGCGGGGCTGGGACTAGCGGGGGGGTCCACAGATACGCAGTATTTT. It translates to CASSQGPAGLGLAGGSTDTQYF.

This chain's CDR3 is CASRSSASGQETQYF. The CDR3 DNA reads as TGTGCCAGCAGATCCTCGGCTAGCGGCCAAGAGACCCAGTACTTC. The V gene is TRBV3-1 (or the pseudogene TRBV3-2), the J gene TRBJ2-5; TRBD2 matches 7 bases. V trimming: 6 bases; J trimming: 1 base; junction bases outside the gene matches: 8. CDR3 length: 15 residues. Germline lookup yields CDR1 LGHDT and CDR2 YNNKEL (reference sequence).

The chain is built from TRBV27 and TRBJ2-2, with D possibly TRBD1 on 6 matching bases. CDR3 size: 13 residues. In germline, CDR1 is MNHEY, CDR2 SMNVEV (reference sequence). V was shortened by 9 bases and J by 2 bases, with 10 bases between the two germline ends. CDR3 sequence (DNA): TGTGCCAGTAGACAGGCCAACACCGGGGAGCTGTTTTTT. Translation: CASRQANTGELFF.

The chain recombines TRBV27 with TRBJ2-3, with 8 bases aligning to TRBD2. CDR3 size: 12 residues. Germline values: CDR1 MNHEY, CDR2 SMNVEV (reference sequence). Trimming removed 5 bases from V and 8 bases from J; junction bases left unmatched: 3. The CDR3 DNA follows: TGTGCCAGCAGTCTCGGGGGGGGTACGCAGTATTTT. It yields the protein CASSLGGGTQYF.

V and J are TRBV19 and TRBJ1-2; D gene unclear. This CDR3 comprises 13 residues. Germline lookup yields CDR1 LNHDA and CDR2 SQIVND (reference sequence). Trimming took off 1 base at V and 8 bases at J, with 11 bases between the two ends. The CDR3 sequence: CASSIARVGGYTF. For the CDR3, the DNA is TGTGCCAGTAGTATAGCGAGGGTTGGAGGCTACACCTTC.

This sequence joins TRBV6-6 and TRBJ2-1; possible D gene TRBD2, 7 bases. This CDR3 has 16 residues. CDR1 MNHNY and CDR2 SVGAGI come from the germline V gene (reference sequence). V was clipped by 2 bases and J by 8 bases, with 19 bases between them. As DNA, the CDR3 is TGTGCCAGCAGTTACAGCGGTAGGGGGGGCCACCATGAGCAGTTCTTC. Protein product: CASSYSGRGGHHEQFF.

This chain joins TRBV21-1 and TRBJ1-1; the D segment call TRBD1 is taken from the table without a DNA check. TRBV21-1 is deemed a pseudogene. The CDR3 covers 11 residues. The CDR3 spells CASSKQGEAFF. As DNA, the CDR3 is TGTGCCAGCAGCAAACAGGGTGAAGCTTTCTTT.

V and J are TRBV11-2 and TRBJ1-1, with D tentatively TRBD1 (5 bases). This CDR3 is built from 13 residues. Trimming pared 3 bases from V and 1 base from J, leaving 6 bases between. The germline gives CDR1 SGHAT, CDR2 FQNNGV. Here the CDR3 reads CASSLTANTEAFF. CDR3 coding DNA: TGTGCCAGCAGCTTGACAGCGAACACTGAAGCTTTCTTT.

The sample holds one count of this clone. The V call is TRBV30, the J call TRBJ1-5, with D perhaps matching TRBD1 (6 bases). The CDR3 has 15 residues. CDR1 GTSNPN and CDR2 SVGIG come from the germline V gene (reference sequence). Trimming shortened V by 5 bases and J by 0 bases, and 14 bases separated the two germline ends. CDR3 loop: CAWSRDTYSNQPQHF. The CDR3 nucleotides read TGTGCCTGGTCCCGGGACACTTATAGCAATCAGCCCCAGCATTTT.

This chain links TRBV6-6 with TRBJ1-5; 11 positions agree with TRBD1. This CDR3 has 15 amino acids. Germline CDR1 is MNHNY and CDR2 is SVGAGI (reference sequence). The junction had 9 bases not matched to a gene; V was cut back by 8 bases and J by 6 bases. CDR3 coding DNA: TGTGCCAGCCGACCGGGACAGGGGGTGAGTCAGCCCCAGCATTTT. Translation: CASRPGQGVSQPQHF.

The chain couples TRBV5-1 to TRBJ2-2, with D maybe TRBD2 (6 bases). Germline V gene sequence: CDR1 SGHRS, CDR2 YFSETQ. The CDR3 has 15 amino acids. V gave up 5 bases and J gave up 2 bases, with 13 bases separating them. DNA of the CDR3: TGCGCCAGCAGTAGTCTAGCGACTAACACCGGGGAGCTGTTTTTT. Amino acids: CASSSLATNTGELFF.

This chain links TRBV10-1 with TRBJ1-2, with D tentatively TRBD1 (6 bases). Germline-derived CDR1 and CDR2 are WNHNN and SYGVQD (reference sequence). V lost 3 bases and J lost 4, with 12 bases in between. There are 14 residues in the CDR3. The CDR3 region is CASSEQGFSYGYTF. The CDR3 nucleotides read TGCGCCAGCAGTGAACAGGGATTCTCCTATGGCTACACCTTC.

CDR3 sequence (DNA): TGTGCCAGCAGTGAATCAATAGGGAGAACCGGACGGGTCTACGAGCAGTACTTC. It is translated as CASSESIGRTGRVYEQYF. This chain uses TRBV25-1 with TRBJ2-7; D may be TRBD2 (5 bases). Per germline, CDR1 MGHDK and CDR2 SYGVNS. The V end was cut by 1 base, the J end by 3 bases, with 22 bases between. This CDR3 region has 18 residues.

This clone was seen just once. J is TRBJ1-4 and V is TRBV18; D not resolved. The CDR3 contains 13 residues. V was shortened by 3 bases and J by 3 bases, with 5 bases between the two germline ends. Germline V gives CDR1 KGHSH, CDR2 LQKENI. The CDR3 coding sequence is TGTGCCAGCTCACCGGCCGCTAATGAAAAACTGTTTTTT. Its translation: CASSPAANEKLFF.

This clone came up a few times. The rearrangement links TRBV18 to TRBJ1-1; D is ambiguous. V gave up 5 bases and J gave up 0 bases, with 7 bases separating them. CDR3 length equals 13 residues. Per the germline V gene, CDR1 is KGHSH and CDR2 is LQKENI. CDR3 region: CASSAGLNTEAFF. In nucleotides, the CDR3 is TGTGCCAGCTCAGCCGGGTTGAACACTGAAGCTTTCTTT.

The rearrangement uses TRBV24-1 and TRBJ2-1; 8 bases are a match to TRBD2. V gave up 4 bases and J gave up 5 bases; unmatched junction bases: 6. Germline CDR1 KGHDR, CDR2 SFDVKD. This CDR3 region has 15 residues. CDR3 loop: CATSDPGLGDNEQFF. As DNA, the CDR3 is TGTGCCACCAGTGACCCGGGACTAGGGGACAATGAGCAGTTCTTC.

The CDR3 loop is CASSLANTRGPTYGYTF. Written as DNA, the CDR3 is TGTGCCAGCAGCTTAGCTAATACAAGGGGGCCCACCTATGGCTACACCTTC. The chain links TRBV7-8 to TRBJ1-2; TRBD1 matches at 7 bases. Germline trimming cut 0 bases from V and 4 bases from J; bases unmatched to any gene: 11. This CDR3 comprises 17 residues. The germline gives CDR1 SGHVS, CDR2 FQNEAQ.

The chain has TRBV6-5 and TRBJ1-5; D ambiguous. Deletions cut 5 bases from V and 1 base from J, with 9 bases between. The CDR3 loop spans 14 amino acids. CDR1 MNHEY and CDR2 SVGAGI come from the germline V gene. The CDR3 sequence: CASSPTRSNQPQHF. DNA for the CDR3: TGTGCCAGCAGTCCGACACGGAGCAATCAGCCCCAGCATTTT.

This clone was picked up one time. This chain joins TRBV30 and TRBJ2-3; TRBD2 aligns across 8 bases. This CDR3 comprises 14 residues. Trimming cost V 3 bases and J 4 bases; bases outside gene matches: 6. The germline CDR1 and CDR2 sequences are GTSNPN and SVGIG (reference sequence). CDR3 sequence: CAWRRGGSADTQYF. CDR3 bases: TGTGCCTGGAGACGGGGGGGCAGCGCAGATACGCAGTATTTT.

V gene TRBV6-2 or TRBV6-3 combines with J gene TRBJ2-2; no clear D. CDR1 and CDR2 (germline): MNHEY, SVGEGT. The V gene lost 4 bases and the J gene lost 2 bases, with 11 bases spanning the gap. The CDR3 spans 15 residues. This CDR3 reads CASSFGQLNTGELFF. CDR3 bases: TGTGCCAGCAGTTTTGGGCAGTTAAACACCGGGGAGCTGTTTTTT.